The clone carrying this T cell receptor beta chain was recorded at least ten times. The CDR3 loop spans 14 amino acids. Germline loops: CDR1 SGHAT, CDR2 FQNNGV. The V segment lost 6 bases and the J segment 5 bases; nucleotides outside the gene matches: 10. This sample was taken from a study of regulatory T cells in long-lasting Graves disease. Investigators prepared the TCR beta libraries by applying iRepertoire HTBI primers and Arm-PCR of CDR3 regions. TCRdb re-called the multiplex PCR reads with MiXCR, one entry per CDR3 protein. Of over 350,000 distinct CDR3 sequences in the sample, around 15% were seen once. The sample's time point: newly diagnosed GD, antithyroid drugs for less than 3 months. Construction of the TCR library relied on RNA isolated from PBMCs. These sequences were also reported in another study, on T cells in Graves' hyperthyroidism and ophthalmopathy. That paper notes: HTBI primers were employed in a first-round RT-PCR of the TCR CDR3.

The chain has TRBV11-2 and TRBJ2-7; the match to TRBD1 covers 7 bases. The sequencing here drew on peripheral blood mononuclear cells (PBMCs), taken at new diagnosis, from a patient treated with antithyroid drugs. This receptor was identified in a woman aged 45-65 years with Graves disease. The CDR3 is CASRATGSIHEQYF. CDR3 bases: TGTGCCAGCAGAGCGACAGGGTCTATCCACGAGCAGTACTTC.